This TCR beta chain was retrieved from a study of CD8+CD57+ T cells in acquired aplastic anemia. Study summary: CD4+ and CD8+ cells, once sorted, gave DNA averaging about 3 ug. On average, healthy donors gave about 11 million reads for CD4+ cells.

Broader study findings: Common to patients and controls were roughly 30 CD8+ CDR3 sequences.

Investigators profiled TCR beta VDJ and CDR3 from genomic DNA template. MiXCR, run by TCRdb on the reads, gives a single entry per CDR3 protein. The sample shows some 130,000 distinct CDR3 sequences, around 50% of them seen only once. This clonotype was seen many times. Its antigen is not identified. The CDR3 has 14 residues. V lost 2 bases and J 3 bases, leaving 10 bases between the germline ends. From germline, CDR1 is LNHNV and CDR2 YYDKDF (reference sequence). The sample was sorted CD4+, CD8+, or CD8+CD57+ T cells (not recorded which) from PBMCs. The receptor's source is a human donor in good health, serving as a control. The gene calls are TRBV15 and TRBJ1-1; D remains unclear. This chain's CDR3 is CATSRMGFYTEAFF. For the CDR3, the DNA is TGTGCCACCAGCAGAATGGGGTTTTACACTGAAGCTTTCTTT.